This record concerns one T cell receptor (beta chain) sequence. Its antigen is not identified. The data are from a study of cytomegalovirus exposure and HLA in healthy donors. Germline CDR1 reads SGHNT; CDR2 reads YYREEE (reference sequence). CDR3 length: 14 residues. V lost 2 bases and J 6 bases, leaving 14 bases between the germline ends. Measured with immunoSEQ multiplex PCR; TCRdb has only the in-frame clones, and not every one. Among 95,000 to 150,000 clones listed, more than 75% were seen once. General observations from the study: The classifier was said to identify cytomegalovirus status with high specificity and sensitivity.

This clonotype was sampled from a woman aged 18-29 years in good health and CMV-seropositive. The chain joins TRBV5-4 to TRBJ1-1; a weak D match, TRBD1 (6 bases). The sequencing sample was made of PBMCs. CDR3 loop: CASSFKDSNPEAFF. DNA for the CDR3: TGTGCCAGCAGCTTTAAGGACAGCAACCCTGAAGCTTTCTTT.